This T cell receptor (beta chain) was found in a study of cytomegalovirus exposure and HLA in healthy donors. Germline V gene lookup returns CDR1 SNHLY and CDR2 FYNNEI. CDR3 length: 14 amino acids. Method: immunoSEQ multiplex PCR; TCRdb's copy keeps in-frame clones and lacks some. Of about 310,000 clones listed, roughly 90% are singletons. The donors formed part of the roughly 120-subject validation cohort, distinct from the 666-subject first cohort. The chain has TRBV2 and TRBJ2-2; 7 nucleotides agree with TRBD2. The clonotype was recovered from a young man in good health and CMV-seronegative. The sample consisted of PBMCs. The CDR3 DNA reads TGTGTTTCGAATAGCGGGCTCAACACCGGGGAGCTGTTTTTT. Protein product: CVSNSGLNTGELFF.